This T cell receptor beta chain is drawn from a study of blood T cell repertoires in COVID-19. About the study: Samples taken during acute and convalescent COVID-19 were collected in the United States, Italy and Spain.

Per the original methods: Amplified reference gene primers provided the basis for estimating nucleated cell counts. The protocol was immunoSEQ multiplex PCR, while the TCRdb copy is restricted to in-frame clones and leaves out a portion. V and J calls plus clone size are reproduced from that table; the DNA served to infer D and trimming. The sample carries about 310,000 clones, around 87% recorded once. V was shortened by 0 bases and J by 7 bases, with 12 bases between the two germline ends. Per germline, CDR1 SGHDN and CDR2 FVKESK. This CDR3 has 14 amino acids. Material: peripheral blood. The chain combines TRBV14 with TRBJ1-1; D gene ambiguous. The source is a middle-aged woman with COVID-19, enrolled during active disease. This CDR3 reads CASSQDGRVGEAFF. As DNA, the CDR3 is TGTGCCAGCAGCCAAGATGGGAGGGTTGGTGAAGCTTTCTTT.